The 10 T cell receptor beta chains below all came from one sample that was sequenced in a study of identical twins. TCRdb independently ran MiXCR on the 5' RACE reads; one entry per CDR3 protein. The sample holds about 570,000 distinct CDR3 sequences, roughly 9.5% seen once. Separately, the same data were catalogued under a study of yellow fever vaccine responses in identical twins.

Sequenced material: PBMCs. These TCRs come from a woman between 18 and 29 years old in good health.

The table lists this clonotype with a few counts. The rearrangement joins TRBV27 to TRBJ2-2; D gene ambiguous. V lost 6 bases, J lost 7 bases, and 12 bases lay in between. CDR1 and CDR2 (germline): MNHEY, SMNVEV (reference sequence). CDR3 length: 13 residues. The CDR3 nucleotides are TGTGCCAGCAGAGTCCCCATCGTCGGGGAGCTGTTTTTT. The encoded protein is CASRVPIVGELFF.

In its sample, this clonotype was seen many times. This chain joins TRBV6-5 and TRBJ2-2; a possible D gene is TRBD1 (5 bases). This CDR3 contains 16 residues. Germline V gene data show CDR1 as MNHEY and CDR2 as SVGAGI. With 2 bases removed from V and 1 base from J, the gap between germline ends came to 11 bases. In nucleotides, the CDR3 is TGTGCCAGCAGTTACAACAGGATCGGGAACACCGGGGAGCTGTTTTTT. Translated: CASSYNRIGNTGELFF.

The table lists this clonotype with many counts. J is TRBJ2-1 and V is TRBV4-2; D perhaps matches TRBD2 (7 bases). The V and J ends lost 3 bases and 5 bases respectively, with 17 bases between them. The CDR3 consists of 16 residues. Germline V gives CDR1 LGHNA, CDR2 YNFKEQ. CDR3 nucleotide sequence: TGTGCCAGCAGCCAGTCGTCGGGGGGCCTAAACAATGAGCAGTTCTTC. This codes for CASSQSSGGLNNEQFF.

This clonotype has ten or more counts. The V call is TRBV15, the J call TRBJ2-7; D remains unclear. V was trimmed by 0 bases and J by 0 bases, leaving 6 bases between them. The CDR3 is made up of 14 amino acids. Germline V CDR1 and CDR2: LNHNV, YYDKDF (reference sequence). As DNA, the CDR3 is TGTGCCACCAGCAGAGAACGGAGCTCCTACGAGCAGTACTTC. Its protein product is CATSRERSSYEQYF. Supplemented by reference TRBV15 and TRBJ2-7, the full variable domain reads DAMVIQNPRYQVTQFGKPVTLSCSQTLNHNVMYWYQQKSSQAPKLLFHYYDKDFNNEADTPDNFQSRRPNTSFCFLDIRSPGLGDTAMYLCATSRERSSYEQYFGPGTRLTVT.

The chain carries TRBV2 and TRBJ2-1, with 14 bases lining up with TRBD2. Germline V lookup: CDR1 SNHLY, CDR2 FYNNEI. After removal of 5 bases from V and 11 bases from J, the junction contained 11 bases not matched to a gene. The CDR3 consists of 16 residues. The CDR3 loop is CASSLGSGLAGEQQFF. In DNA form, the CDR3 reads TGTGCCAGCAGTTTGGGCTCGGGACTAGCGGGGGAACAGCAGTTCTTC.

This clonotype was counted between two and nine times. The V gene is TRBV15, the J gene TRBJ2-5; D perhaps matches TRBD2 (5 bases). Germline values: CDR1 LNHNV, CDR2 YYDKDF (reference sequence). The CDR3 runs to 15 residues. Trimming took off 5 bases at V and 4 bases at J, with 17 bases between the two ends. The CDR3 coding sequence is TGTGCCACCAGCGGACCCCCGGGGAACCGAGAGACCCAGTACTTC. Residues: CATSGPPGNRETQYF. The full variable domain, rest sourced from reference TRBV15 and TRBJ2-5, is DAMVIQNPRYQVTQFGKPVTLSCSQTLNHNVMYWYQQKSSQAPKLLFHYYDKDFNNEADTPDNFQSRRPNTSFCFLDIRSPGLGDTAMYLCATSGPPGNRETQYFGPGTRLLVL.

This clonotype was counted only a few times. The chain has TRBV6-5 and TRBJ2-7; 9 bases align to TRBD2. The CDR3 is 14 amino acids. CDR1 is MNHEY and CDR2 is SVGAGI in the germline V gene. After removal of 4 bases from V and 4 bases from J, the junction contained 5 bases not matched to a gene. Written as DNA, the CDR3 is TGTGCCAGCAGTTCCTTCAGCGGGAGGTACGAGCAGTACTTC. Its translation: CASSSFSGRYEQYF.

This clonotype showed up many times. One end of the junction is discordant with germline, which a read error may explain. The rearrangement links TRBV7-6 to TRBJ2-7, with D maybe TRBD2 (5 bases). The CDR3 is made up of 15 amino acids. The germline gives CDR1 SGHVS, CDR2 FNYEAQ. CDR3 loop: CASSLAAGSSYEQYF. As DNA, the CDR3 is TGTGCCAGCAGTTTAGCTGCGGGCTCGTCCTACGAGCAGTACTTC. The variable domain in full, completed from reference TRBV7-6 and TRBJ2-7, reads GAGVSQSPRYKVTKRGQDVALRCDPISGHVSLYWYRQALGQGPEFLTYFNYEAQQDKSGLPNDRFSAERPEGSISTLTIQRTEQRDSAMYRCASSLAAGSSYEQYFGPGTRLTVT.

The table lists this clonotype with a few counts. The chain links TRBV20-1 to TRBJ2-5, with D unresolved. Germline V gives CDR1 DFQATT, CDR2 SNEGSKA (reference sequence). V lost 2 bases, J lost 4 bases, and 11 bases lay in between. The CDR3 sequence is 13 residues long. The CDR3 coding sequence is TGCAGTGCTAGACAGCGTTTGCGAGAGACCCAGTACTTC. This codes for CSARQRLRETQYF.

This CDR3 is CASSSQGLTGANVLTF. The CDR3 nucleotides read TGTGCCAGCAGTTCGCAGGGGTTGACTGGGGCCAACGTCCTGACTTTC. The rearrangement uses TRBV12-3 or TRBV12-4 and TRBJ2-6; tentative D call: TRBD1 (6 bases). This CDR3 has 16 residues. V was trimmed by 4 bases and J by 2 bases, leaving 12 bases between them.